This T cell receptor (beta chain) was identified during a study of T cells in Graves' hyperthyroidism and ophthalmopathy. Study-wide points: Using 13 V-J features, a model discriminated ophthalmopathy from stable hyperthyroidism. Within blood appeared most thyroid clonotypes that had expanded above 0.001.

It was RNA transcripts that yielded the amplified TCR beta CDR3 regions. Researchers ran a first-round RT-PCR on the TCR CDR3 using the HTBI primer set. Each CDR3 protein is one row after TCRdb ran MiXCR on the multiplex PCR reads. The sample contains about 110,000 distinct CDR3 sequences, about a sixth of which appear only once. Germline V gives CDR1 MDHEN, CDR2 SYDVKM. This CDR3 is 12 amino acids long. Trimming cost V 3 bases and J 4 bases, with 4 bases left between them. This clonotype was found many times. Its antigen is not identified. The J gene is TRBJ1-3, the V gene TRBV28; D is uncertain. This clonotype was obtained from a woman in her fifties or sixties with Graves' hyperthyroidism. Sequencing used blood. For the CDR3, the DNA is TGTGCCAGCAGTTTTTTCGGAAACACCATATATTTT. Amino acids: CASSFFGNTIYF.